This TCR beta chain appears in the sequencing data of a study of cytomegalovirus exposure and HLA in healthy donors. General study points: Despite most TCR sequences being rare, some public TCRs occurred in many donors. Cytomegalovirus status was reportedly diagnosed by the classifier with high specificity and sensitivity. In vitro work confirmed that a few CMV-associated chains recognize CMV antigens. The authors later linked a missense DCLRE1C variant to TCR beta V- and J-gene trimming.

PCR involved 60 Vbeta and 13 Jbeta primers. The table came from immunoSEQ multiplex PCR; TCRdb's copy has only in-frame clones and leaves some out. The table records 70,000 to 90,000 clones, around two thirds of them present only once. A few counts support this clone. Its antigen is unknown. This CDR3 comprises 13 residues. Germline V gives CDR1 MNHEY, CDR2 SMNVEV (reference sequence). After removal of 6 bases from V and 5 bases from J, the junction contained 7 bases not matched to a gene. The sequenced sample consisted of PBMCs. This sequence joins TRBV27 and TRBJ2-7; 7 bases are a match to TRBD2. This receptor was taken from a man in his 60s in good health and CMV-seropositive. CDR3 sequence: CASRGGRGNEQYF. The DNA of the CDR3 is TGTGCCAGCAGGGGAGGGAGGGGCAACGAGCAGTACTTC.